A selection of T cell receptor beta chains follows, all from one sample in a study of cytomegalovirus exposure and HLA in healthy donors. The protocol was immunoSEQ multiplex PCR, while the TCRdb copy is restricted to in-frame clones and leaves out a portion. The specimen's table records around 63,000 clones. Sequencing input: PBMCs. The source is a woman aged 25 to 45 in good health and CMV-seronegative. The CDR3 runs from the conserved cysteine through the conserved F or W. A D gene is named only where the DNA matches it firmly.

>.|TRBV4-1|11|TRBJ2-1
CASSRSNEQFF
TGCGCCAGCAGCCGTAGTAATGAGCAGTTCTTC
>.|TRBV20-1|11|TRBJ2-7
CSGGITYEQYF
TGCAGCGGAGGGATTACCTACGAGCAGTACTTC
>TRBD2|TRBV4-1|16|TRBJ2-1
CASSPSGAGGDNEQFF
TGCGCCAGCAGCCCCTCAGGCGCGGGAGGTGACAATGAGCAGTTCTTC
>.|TRBV6-1|11|TRBJ2-7
CASSVKKEQYF
TGTGCCAGCAGTGTCAAAAAAGAGCAGTACTTC
>.|TRBV18|14|TRBJ1-1
CASSPGRVNTEAFF
TGTGCCAGCTCACCAGGCAGGGTGAACACTGAAGCTTTCTTT
>TRBD2|TRBV5-1|14|TRBJ2-5
CASSLWGREETQYF
TGCGCCAGCAGCTTGTGGGGGAGGGAGGAGACCCAGTACTTC
>.|TRBV15|12|TRBJ2-1
CATSRPNNEQFF
TGTGCCACGTCTAGACCAAACAATGAGCAGTTCTTC
>TRBD1|TRBV9|15|TRBJ2-3
CASTFRDREADTQYF
TGTGCCAGCACCTTCCGGGACAGGGAAGCAGATACGCAGTATTTT
>TRBD1|TRBV9|17|TRBJ1-2
CASSVADAQGPDYGYTF
TGTGCCAGCAGCGTAGCGGATGCACAGGGGCCGGACTATGGCTACACCTTC
>TRBD1|TRBV5-1|15|TRBJ2-7
CASSTQPGQGSEQYF
TGCGCCAGCAGCACTCAACCGGGACAGGGTTCCGAGCAGTACTTC
>.|TRBV10-3|14|TRBJ2-7
CAIRGGAGVYEQYF
TGTGCCATCAGGGGGGGGGCAGGAGTTTACGAGCAGTACTTC
>.|TRBV6-1|10|TRBJ2-5
CASSETGAYF
TGTGCCAGCAGTGAAACAGGCGCTTACTTC
>.|TRBV30|12|TRBJ1-5
CACPGGNQPQHF
TGTGCCTGTCCCGGAGGTAATCAGCCCCAGCATTTT
>.|TRBV14|12|TRBJ1-6
CASSRIRAPLHF
TGTGCCAGCAGCCGTATCCGGGCACCCCTCCACTTT
>TRBD2|TRBV2|16|TRBJ2-3
CASSPRLAGGGDTQYF
TGTGCCAGCAGTCCCCGACTAGCGGGGGGTGGGGATACGCAGTATTTT
>TRBD1|TRBV27|16|TRBJ1-2
CASRPYQGQGARGYTF
TGTGCCAGCAGACCTTACCAGGGACAGGGGGCGAGGGGCTACACCTTC
>TRBD2|TRBV4-3|17|TRBJ2-3
CASSRTPGLAGTDTQYF
TGCGCCAGCAGCCGAACCCCGGGACTAGCGGGAACAGATACGCAGTATTTT
>TRBD2|TRBV28|13|TRBJ2-7
CASFGLAAYEQYF
TGTGCCAGTTTTGGACTAGCGGCCTACGAGCAGTACTTC
>.|TRBV30|11|TRBJ1-4
CAWRSLVGLFF
TGTGCCTGGAGGAGTCTGGTCGGACTGTTTTTT
>.|TRBV12-2|16|TRBJ2-7
CASRLGTSGTGYEQYF
TGTGCAAGTCGCTTAGGGACTAGCGGGACGGGTTACGAGCAGTACTTC
>.|TRBV4-3|16|TRBJ1-6
CASSHLQIRRDSPLHF
TGCGCCAGCAGCCACCTACAGATCCGCCGAGATTCACCCCTCCACTTT
>.|TRBV30|16|TRBJ1-2
CALLEVGGLGGGGYTF
TGTGCCCTCCTGGAGGTGGGGGGTCTGGGCGGGGGAGGCTACACCTTC
>.|TRBV10-2|15|TRBJ1-1
CASKLGTTGGTEAFF
TGCGCCAGCAAGTTAGGAACTACGGGGGGAACTGAAGCTTTCTTT
>TRBD2|TRBV4-1|16|TRBJ2-1
CASSQEGVPSGGREFF
TGCGCCAGCAGCCAAGAGGGTGTCCCTAGCGGGGGCCGGGAGTTCTTC
>TRBD1|TRBV6-1|18|TRBJ1-5
CASSEEVSVWDSNQPQHF
TGTGCCAGCAGTGAAGAAGTATCGGTATGGGACAGTAATCAGCCCCAGCATTTT
>.|TRBV30|14|TRBJ1-6
CAWSLQGLGSPLPF
TGTGCCTGGAGCCTCCAGGGGCTTGGTTCACCCCTCCCCTTT
>TRBD1|TRBV6-1|13|TRBJ1-5
CASRGQGQQPQHF
TGTGCCAGCAGGGGACAGGGACAACAGCCCCAGCATTTT
>.|TRBV6-4|14|TRBJ1-1
CASSETPGDTEAFF
TGTGCCAGCAGTGAAACCCCCGGGGACACTGAAGCTTTCTTT
>TRBD1|TRBV7-2|14|TRBJ2-5
CASSPRQGEETQYF
TGTGCCAGCAGCCCCAGACAGGGCGAAGAGACCCAGTACTTC
>.|TRBV9|15|TRBJ2-5
CASSFRGRFQETQYF
TGTGCCAGCAGCTTCAGGGGAAGATTTCAAGAGACCCAGTACTTC
>.|TRBV5-1|17|TRBJ2-4
CASSLESQGLAKNIQYF
TGCGCCAGCAGCTTGGAGTCACAGGGTCTAGCCAAAAACATTCAGTACTTC
>.|TRBV4-1|13|TRBJ1-2
CASSQAPLYGYTF
TGCGCCAGCAGCCAAGCCCCTCTCTATGGCTACACCTTC
>TRBD1|TRBV6-5|15|TRBJ2-7
CASSPDRQGTYEQYF
TGTGCCAGCAGCCCCGATCGACAGGGTACCTACGAGCAGTACTTC
>.|TRBV27|14|TRBJ2-7
CASSLIGGTYEQYF
TGTGCCAGCAGTTTAATCGGAGGGACCTACGAGCAGTACTTC
>TRBD2|TRBV5-1|16|TRBJ2-2
CASRPSAGEGTGELFF
TGCGCCAGCAGGCCTAGTGCGGGAGAGGGAACCGGGGAGCTGTTTTTT
>.|TRBV4-3|14|TRBJ2-7
CASSQEGRGAEQYF
TGCGCCAGCAGCCAAGAGGGCAGGGGGGCCGAGCAGTACTTC
>.|TRBV2|14|TRBJ1-5
CASSRTESNQPQHF
TGTGCCAGCAGTCGGACAGAGAGCAATCAGCCCCAGCATTTT
>.|TRBV2|14|TRBJ1-5
CASSDRVSNQPQHF
TGTGCCAGCAGTGACCGGGTTAGCAATCAGCCCCAGCATTTT
>.|TRBV18|12|TRBJ1-1
CASSPRLTEAFF
TGTGCCAGCTCACCTCGACTTACTGAAGCTTTCTTT
>TRBD1|TRBV6-5|14|TRBJ2-2
CASRRTGAFGELFF
TGTGCCAGCAGGCGGACAGGGGCGTTCGGGGAGCTGTTTTTT